Listed below are T cell receptor beta chains from one sample, sequenced in a study of cytomegalovirus exposure and HLA in healthy donors. Libraries were prepared by immunoSEQ multiplex PCR; TCRdb keeps only in-frame clonotypes and omits some of them. The sample carries 190,000 or so clones, 82% recorded once. The source material was PBMCs. The source of these receptors is a boy aged 2 to 9 in good health and CMV-seronegative. Each CDR3 is given with its conserved first and last residue. D genes are given only for firm matches. Clone size appears in some rows only: once, few, many, or a class for an expanded clone.

V: TRBV6-1; D: .; J: TRBJ2-3; size: once; CDR3: CASSEGSVATQYF; DNA: TGTGCCAGCAGTGAAGGGAGCGTAGCGACGCAGTATTTT
V: TRBV19; D: .; J: TRBJ1-3; size: .; CDR3: CASSIDKTTIYF; DNA: TGTGCCAGTAGTATTGACAAGACCACCATATATTTT
V: TRBV7-2; D: TRBD2; J: TRBJ2-7; size: .; CDR3: CASSKSGSYEQYF; DNA: TGTGCCAGCAGCAAAAGCGGGAGCTACGAGCAGTACTTC
V: TRBV6-1; D: .; J: TRBJ1-3; size: .; CDR3: CASSEGDISSGNTIYF; DNA: TGTGCCAGCAGTGAAGGGGACATCAGCTCTGGAAACACCATATATTTT
V: TRBV6-9; D: TRBD2; J: TRBJ2-1; size: .; CDR3: CASSYLWEGHEQFF; DNA: TGTGCCAGCAGTTATCTCTGGGAGGGCCATGAGCAGTTCTTC
V: TRBV5-1; D: .; J: TRBJ1-3; size: .; CDR3: CASSSQGTSGNTIYF; DNA: TGCGCCAGCAGCAGTCAGGGGACCTCTGGAAACACCATATATTTT
V: TRBV18; D: .; J: TRBJ2-4; size: .; CDR3: CASSPPSRVGIQYF; DNA: TGTGCCAGCTCACCACCGAGCAGGGTAGGCATTCAGTACTTC
V: TRBV5-1; D: .; J: TRBJ1-2; size: few; CDR3: CASSLEGDYGYTF; DNA: TGCGCCAGCAGCTTAGAGGGTGACTATGGCTACACCTTC
V: TRBV4-2; D: .; J: TRBJ1-2; size: .; CDR3: CASSQPVVGGLGYTF; DNA: TGTGCCAGCAGCCAACCCGTGGTGGGGGGACTTGGCTACACCTTC
V: TRBV5-1; D: TRBD1; J: TRBJ2-7; size: .; CDR3: CASSLGQGSQFPYEQYF; DNA: TGCGCCAGCAGCTTGGGACAGGGGTCCCAGTTCCCTTACGAGCAGTACTTC
V: TRBV2; D: TRBD1; J: TRBJ1-6; size: .; CDR3: CASSGQSYNSPLHF; DNA: TGTGCCAGCTCGGGACAGTCCTATAATTCACCCCTCCACTTT
V: TRBV10-2; D: .; J: TRBJ2-4; size: .; CDR3: CASSAVGGINIQYF; DNA: TGCGCCAGCAGTGCTGTTGGGGGGATAAACATTCAGTACTTC
V: TRBV4-3; D: TRBD2; J: TRBJ2-3; size: once; CDR3: CASSQRSGGRGTDTQYF; DNA: TGCGCCAGCAGCCAACGGAGCGGGGGGCGGGGAACAGATACGCAGTATTTT
V: TRBV6-1; D: .; J: TRBJ2-3; size: .; CDR3: CASSENTGSTDTQYF; DNA: TGTGCCAGCAGTGAAAATACAGGGAGCACAGATACGCAGTATTTT
V: TRBV7-9; D: .; J: TRBJ1-1; size: few; CDR3: CASSSTATGTEAFF; DNA: TGTGCCAGCAGCTCAACTGCCACAGGGACTGAAGCTTTCTTT
V: TRBV5-4; D: TRBD2; J: TRBJ2-1; size: .; CDR3: CASRPEAGGVNYNEQFF; DNA: TGTGCCAGCCGACCCGAGGCGGGGGGAGTAAATTACAATGAGCAGTTCTTC
V: TRBV30; D: .; J: TRBJ1-4; size: .; CDR3: CAINTGGVNEKLFF; DNA: TGTGCCATAAATACGGGGGGCGTTAATGAAAAACTGTTTTTT
V: TRBV5-8; D: TRBD1; J: TRBJ2-2; size: .; CDR3: CASSLPGTGGTGELFF; DNA: TGTGCCAGCAGCTTGCCCGGGACAGGGGGCACCGGGGAGCTGTTTTTT
V: TRBV7-2; D: TRBD1; J: TRBJ2-7; size: .; CDR3: CASSLLGDSAYEQYF; DNA: TGTGCCAGCAGCTTATTGGGGGACAGTGCGTACGAGCAGTACTTC
V: TRBV19; D: TRBD1; J: TRBJ1-2; size: .; CDR3: CASRRGQGLRGGYTF; DNA: TGTGCCAGTAGGCGGGGACAGGGACTTCGAGGAGGCTACACCTTC
V: TRBV5-4; D: TRBD1; J: TRBJ2-5; size: once; CDR3: CASSLEQGVVRETQYF; DNA: TGTGCCAGCAGCTTGGAACAGGGGGTGGTTAGAGAGACCCAGTACTTC
V: TRBV7-8; D: .; J: TRBJ1-4; size: .; CDR3: CASSLAGAEKLFF; DNA: TGTGCCAGCAGCTTAGCAGGGGCTGAAAAACTGTTTTTT
V: TRBV5-8; D: .; J: TRBJ2-3; size: few; CDR3: CASSWDFTQYF; DNA: TGTGCCAGCAGCTGGGACTTTACGCAGTATTTT
V: TRBV6-5; D: TRBD1; J: TRBJ1-2; size: .; CDR3: CASRPRTGQGYGYTF; DNA: TGTGCCAGCAGACCCAGGACAGGACAGGGCTATGGCTACACCTTC
V: TRBV7-9; D: TRBD1; J: TRBJ1-4; size: .; CDR3: CASSPTAGGSPNEKLFF; DNA: TGTGCCAGCAGCCCAACGGCAGGGGGCAGCCCTAATGAAAAACTGTTTTTT
V: TRBV11-2; D: .; J: TRBJ2-3; size: .; CDR3: CASSSGGSTDTQYF; DNA: TGTGCCAGCAGCTCTGGCGGGAGCACAGATACGCAGTATTTT
V: TRBV5-6; D: .; J: TRBJ2-6; size: .; CDR3: CASSSPPVAGANGLTF; DNA: TGTGCCAGCAGCTCCCCCCCCGTTGCGGGGGCCAACGGCCTGACTTTC
V: TRBV5-1; D: TRBD2; J: TRBJ2-3; size: .; CDR3: CASSWASGGRVRLRDTQYF; DNA: TGCGCCAGCAGTTGGGCTAGCGGCGGTCGGGTTCGGTTAAGAGATACGCAGTATTTT
V: TRBV7-2; D: .; J: TRBJ2-1; size: .; CDR3: CASSPPDSSYNEQFF; DNA: TGTGCCAGCAGCCCTCCCGACAGCTCCTACAATGAGCAGTTCTTC
V: TRBV5-6; D: TRBD1; J: TRBJ1-4; size: .; CDR3: CASSHWTGWGEKLFF; DNA: TGTGCCAGCAGCCATTGGACAGGGTGGGGGGAAAAACTGTTTTTT
V: TRBV6-5; D: .; J: TRBJ2-7; size: .; CDR3: CASSYRGDEQYF; DNA: TGTGCCAGCAGTTACCGGGGAGACGAGCAGTACTTC
V: TRBV7-3; D: TRBD2; J: TRBJ2-1; size: .; CDR3: CASSQGLAGNEQFF; DNA: TGTGCCAGCAGCCAGGGACTAGCGGGGAATGAGCAGTTCTTC
V: TRBV6-5; D: .; J: TRBJ2-1; size: .; CDR3: CASSYSGLNSYNEQFF; DNA: TGTGCCAGCAGTTACTCAGGACTAAACTCCTACAATGAGCAGTTCTTC
V: TRBV18; D: TRBD1; J: TRBJ1-2; size: .; CDR3: CASSPGTVGRGDYGYTF; DNA: TGTGCCAGCTCACCCGGGACAGTGGGGAGAGGGGACTATGGCTACACCTTC
V: TRBV7-3; D: .; J: TRBJ2-6; size: .; CDR3: CASSPAGSGANVLTF; DNA: TGTGCCAGCAGCCCTGCAGGGTCTGGGGCCAACGTCCTGACTTTC
V: TRBV4-3; D: .; J: TRBJ2-2; size: .; CDR3: CASSPVWNTGELFF; DNA: TGCGCCAGCAGCCCGGTATGGAACACCGGGGAGCTGTTTTTT
V: TRBV5-1; D: .; J: TRBJ2-1; size: .; CDR3: CASSLDFDNEQFF; DNA: TGCGCCAGCAGCTTGGACTTCGACAATGAGCAGTTCTTC
V: TRBV5-5; D: .; J: TRBJ1-6; size: .; CDR3: CASSPHSGGSSYNSPLHF; DNA: TGTGCCAGCAGCCCGCATAGCGGGGGCTCGTCCTATAATTCACCCCTCCACTTT
V: TRBV5-5; D: TRBD1; J: TRBJ1-1; size: .; CDR3: CASSLDRVTEAFF; DNA: TGTGCCAGCAGCTTAGACAGGGTAACTGAAGCTTTCTTT
V: TRBV30; D: TRBD1; J: TRBJ2-3; size: once; CDR3: CAWTRTGMSTDTQYF; DNA: TGTGCCTGGACCCGGACAGGGATGAGCACAGATACGCAGTATTTT
V: TRBV6-1; D: .; J: TRBJ2-7; size: few; CDR3: CASQAGISYEQYF; DNA: TGTGCCAGCCAGGCCGGGATCTCCTACGAGCAGTACTTC
V: TRBV7-2; D: .; J: TRBJ1-5; size: .; CDR3: CASRRDPGKKVNQPQHF; DNA: TGTGCCAGCAGGCGTGATCCAGGGAAAAAAGTGAATCAGCCCCAGCATTTT